The 30 T cell receptor beta chains given below trace back to one sample, sequenced in a study of blood T cells in healthy people across ages. A second roughly 7 to 12 cycle PCR used barcoded and J-beta primers. TCRdb ran MiXCR on the 5' RACE reads and lists one entry per CDR3 protein. The sample shows 1.2 million to 1.5 million distinct CDR3 sequences, approximately 60% of them seen only once. Material: blood. Source of these receptors: a man aged 18 to 29 in good health.

This rearrangement joins TRBV29-1 to TRBJ2-7; 8 positions match TRBD2. The germline V gene encodes CDR1 SQVTM and CDR2 ANQGSEA. There are 13 residues in the CDR3. The V and J ends lost 6 bases and 3 bases, in that order; junction bases with no gene match: 7. This CDR3 reads CSVLPGGNYEQYF. CDR3 sequence (DNA): TGCAGCGTCCTACCGGGGGGGAACTACGAGCAGTACTTC.

The chain recombines TRBV3-1 with TRBJ2-5, with D possibly matching TRBD2 (5 bases). Trimming left V 0 bases short and J 5 bases short, with 13 bases between. The germline V gene has CDR1 LGHDT and CDR2 YNNKEL (reference sequence). This CDR3 region has 15 residues. The CDR3 spells CASSQDSTAEETQYF. CDR3 nucleotide sequence: TGTGCCAGCAGCCAAGATAGCACAGCGGAGGAGACCCAGTACTTC.

V usage is TRBV11-2 and J usage is TRBJ2-1; D might be TRBD2 (5 bases). Trimming stripped 3 bases from V and 4 bases from J, with 16 bases between. The CDR3 consists of 16 residues. The germline gives CDR1 SGHAT, CDR2 FQNNGV. As DNA, the CDR3 is TGTGCCAGCAGCTTTGTAACTAGGGTTTGGTACAATGAGCAGTTCTTC. This gives the protein CASSFVTRVWYNEQFF.

A few counts support this clonotype. This chain joins TRBV4-1 and TRBJ2-3; D ambiguous. Germline values: CDR1 MGHRA, CDR2 YSYEKL. V was clipped by 2 bases and J by 2 bases, with 8 bases between them. The length of the CDR3 is 14 residues. CDR3 amino acids: CASSQITITDTQYF. The CDR3 region has the DNA TGCGCCAGCAGCCAAATCACTATCACAGATACGCAGTATTTT.

V gene TRBV29-1 combines with J gene TRBJ2-3; 7 bases map to TRBD1. Per germline, CDR1 SQVTM and CDR2 ANQGSEA. The CDR3 consists of 14 residues. V shed 7 bases, J shed 1 base, and the junction held 8 bases outside the gene matches. CDR3 in amino acids: CSAGQVVGTDTQYF. The CDR3 DNA follows: TGCAGCGCCGGACAGGTAGTCGGCACAGATACGCAGTATTTT.

The chain uses TRBV5-1 and TRBJ2-3; weak D call: TRBD2 (6 bases). This CDR3 contains 14 residues. Deletions cut 9 bases from V and 1 base from J, with 15 bases between. Germline CDR1 is SGHRS and CDR2 is YFSETQ. CDR3 DNA: TGCGCCACCAGTTGGGGGGATCGCACAGATACGCAGTATTTT. It encodes CATSWGDRTDTQYF.

This clonotype has just a few counts. V gene TRBV4-1 combines with J gene TRBJ2-5, with D perhaps TRBD1 or TRBD2 (5 bases each). The CDR3 has 15 amino acids. Germline V CDR1 and CDR2: MGHRA, YSYEKL. Trimming pared 2 bases from V and 2 bases from J, leaving 12 bases between. The CDR3 region has the DNA TGCGCCAGCAGCCAATGGGGGAGCGGTCAAGAGACCCAGTACTTC. The encoded protein is CASSQWGSGQETQYF.

This chain uses TRBV11-2 with TRBJ2-7, with 7 bases lining up with TRBD1. There are 16 residues in the CDR3. Germline V gives CDR1 SGHAT, CDR2 FQNNGV. Trimming removed 4 bases from V and 0 bases from J; junction bases left unmatched: 9. CDR3 protein: CASSSEVGQSSYEQYF. CDR3 bases: TGTGCCAGCAGCTCAGAGGTGGGACAGTCCTCCTACGAGCAGTACTTC.

This chain uses TRBV29-1 with TRBJ2-5; the match to TRBD1 covers 9 bases. Germline-derived CDR1 and CDR2 are SQVTM and ANQGSEA. The V gene end was trimmed by 6 bases and the J gene end by 4 bases; junction bases not matched to a gene: 6. The CDR3 sequence is 13 residues long. The CDR3 here is CSVNRGLGETQYF. The CDR3 region has the DNA TGCAGCGTAAACAGGGGGCTGGGAGAGACCCAGTACTTC.

This clonotype was seen a few times. The rearrangement joins TRBV2 to TRBJ2-3, with D unclear. This CDR3 comprises 14 residues. V lost 5 bases to trimming and J lost 1 base, with 10 bases between them. Germline values: CDR1 SNHLY, CDR2 FYNNEI. CDR3 DNA sequence: TGTGCCAGCAGTTTAATGCCTGGCACAGATACGCAGTATTTT. It is translated as CASSLMPGTDTQYF.

A few counts support this clonotype. This rearrangement joins TRBV10-3 to TRBJ2-3; 9 bases map to TRBD2. Trimming cost V 0 bases and J 0 bases; bases outside gene matches: 4. Germline V gene lookup returns CDR1 ENHRY and CDR2 SYGVKD. This CDR3 has 17 residues. The CDR3 sequence: CAISESPAGGSTDTQYF. CDR3 sequence (DNA): TGTGCCATCAGTGAGTCGCCAGCGGGGGGTAGCACAGATACGCAGTATTTT.

In its sample, this clonotype was seen a few times. The V and J genes are TRBV14 and TRBJ2-1, with no clear D. Germline assignment: CDR1 SGHDN and CDR2 FVKESK. The CDR3 length is 11 residues. Trimming took 4 bases from V and 10 from J, leaving 8 bases between them. The CDR3 spells CASSRSQEQFF. Here the CDR3 DNA reads TGTGCCAGCAGCCGATCCCAAGAGCAGTTCTTC.

This sequence joins TRBV12-3 or TRBV12-4 and TRBJ2-4; weak D call: TRBD2 (5 bases). The CDR3 is made up of 16 amino acids. Trimming shortened V by 0 bases and J by 3 bases, and 12 bases separated the two germline ends. CDR3 in amino acids: CASSLAGEDGKNIQYF. CDR3 nucleotides: TGTGCCAGCAGTTTAGCGGGAGAAGATGGCAAAAACATTCAGTACTTC.

V gene TRBV6-6 combines with J gene TRBJ2-7; the match to TRBD1 covers 8 bases. Germline values: CDR1 MNHNY, CDR2 SVGAGI (reference sequence). J lost 6 bases, V lost 2 bases, and 9 bases had no gene match. The CDR3 consists of 15 residues. DNA of the CDR3: TGTGCCAGCAGTTACGGGCGGACAGGGAGCTGCGAGCAGTACTTC. Protein: CASSYGRTGSCEQYF.

This clonotype has only one observation. The CDR3 sequence is CASSLSETSGHTNEQFF. CDR3 nucleotides: TGTGCCAGCAGCCTATCTGAGACTAGCGGGCACACCAATGAGCAGTTCTTC. J is TRBJ2-1 and V is TRBV12-3 or TRBV12-4; 10 bases fit TRBD2. Trimming took 6 bases from V and 6 from J; bases not matched to a gene: 14. CDR3 length: 17 residues.

This chain links TRBV20-1 with TRBJ2-1; 11 nucleotides agree with TRBD2. The CDR3 has 15 amino acids. Trimming at V came to 4 bases and at J to 2 bases, leaving 4 bases not matched to a gene. The germline CDR1 and CDR2 sequences are DFQATT and SNEGSKA (reference sequence). CDR3 region: CSATPTSGTYNEQFF. CDR3 bases: TGCAGTGCTACCCCGACTAGCGGGACCTACAATGAGCAGTTCTTC.

In this sample, this clonotype turned up many times. CDR3 coding DNA: TGTGCCAGGGACAGCGGGAGCAGCTCCTACGAGCAGTACTTC. Protein product: CARDSGSSSYEQYF. The V gene is TRBV6-1, the J gene TRBJ2-7, with 8 bases lining up with TRBD2. The CDR3 contains 14 residues. The trim removed 9 bases at V and 0 bases at J, leaving 7 bases unmatched. Germline CDR1 MNHNS, CDR2 SASEGT.

This clonotype was seen more than once but under ten times. The chain links TRBV3-1 to TRBJ1-1, with TRBD1 identical over 7 bases. This CDR3 region has 14 residues. The germline V gene has CDR1 LGHDT and CDR2 YNNKEL (reference sequence). V lost 4 bases, J lost 11 bases, and 13 bases stayed unmatched. DNA for the CDR3: TGTGCCAGCAGCCCTCTACTACCGGGACAGCGGGCTTTCTTT. This translates into CASSPLLPGQRAFF.

The CDR3 loop is CASSLQNNQPQHF. As DNA, the CDR3 is TGTGCCAGCAGCTTACAAAACAATCAGCCCCAGCATTTT. V is TRBV7-2 and J is TRBJ1-5; D is ambiguous. Germline V gene data show CDR1 as SGHTA and CDR2 as FQGNSA. Deletions cut 2 bases from V and 3 bases from J, with 5 bases between. CDR3 size: 13 residues. Complete variable domain (other parts from reference TRBV7-2 and TRBJ1-5): GAGVSQSPSNKVTEKGKDVELRCDPISGHTALYWYRQSLGQGLEFLIYFQGNSAPDKSGLPSDRFSAERTGGSVSTLTIQRTQQEDSAVYLCASSLQNNQPQHFGDGTRLSIL.

The V call is TRBV29-1, the J call TRBJ2-1; a weak D match, TRBD1 (7 bases). Trimming stripped 1 base from V and 10 bases from J, with 11 bases between. There are 12 residues in the CDR3. Germline CDR1 SQVTM, CDR2 ANQGSEA. CDR3 sequence (DNA): TGCAGCGTTGAAGGACCAGGGGGGGAGCAGTTCTTC. It encodes CSVEGPGGEQFF.

The chain carries TRBV5-1 and TRBJ2-3; D perhaps matches TRBD1 (5 bases). The CDR3 spans 15 residues. Between the trimmed V and J ends, which lost 2 bases and 6 bases, there was a span of 16 bases. From germline, CDR1 is SGHRS and CDR2 YFSETQ. The CDR3 region has the DNA TGCGCCAGCAGCTTAATCCAGGGCCCCACCGATACGCAGTATTTT. Amino acids: CASSLIQGPTDTQYF.

This chain connects TRBV7-9 to TRBJ2-1; 7 bases are shared with TRBD1. Germline V gene lookup returns CDR1 SEHNR and CDR2 FQNEAQ (reference sequence). This CDR3 region has 12 residues. With 5 bases clipped from V and 14 bases from J, the junction kept 9 bases outside the gene matches. The CDR3 loop is CASSLQTGPEFF. CDR3 nucleotide sequence: TGTGCCAGCAGCCTTCAGACAGGGCCAGAGTTCTTC.

The V gene is TRBV29-1, the J gene TRBJ2-1; 13 positions match TRBD2. The CDR3 totals 12 residues. Germline CDR1 and CDR2: SQVTM and ANQGSEA. Trimming at V came to 4 bases and at J to 9 bases, leaving 0 bases not matched to a gene. The CDR3 nucleotides read TGCAGCGTTGGACTAGCGGGGGGTGAGCAGTTCTTC. It specifies CSVGLAGGEQFF.

The chain carries TRBV20-1 and TRBJ2-1; 9 nucleotides line up with TRBD1. V shed 6 bases, J shed 4 bases, and the junction held 7 bases outside the gene matches. The CDR3 sequence is 14 residues long. The germline gives CDR1 DFQATT, CDR2 SNEGSKA (reference sequence). The CDR3 bases are TGCAGTGCGAGCGATGGACAGGGGTACAATGAGCAGTTCTTC. Its protein is CSASDGQGYNEQFF.

This clonotype was recorded at least ten times. This rearrangement joins TRBV7-9 to TRBJ1-2; D remains ambiguous. Germline V lookup: CDR1 SEHNR, CDR2 FQNEAQ (reference sequence). With 5 bases removed from V and 0 bases from J, the gap between germline ends came to 7 bases. The length of the CDR3 is 13 residues. For the CDR3, the DNA is TGTGCCAGCAGCCCAACCTCTAACTATGGCTACACCTTC. Its protein is CASSPTSNYGYTF.

This clonotype was picked up a small number of times. The gene calls are TRBV15 and TRBJ2-7; D may correspond to TRBD1 or TRBD2 (5 bases each). This CDR3 contains 14 residues. The germline V gene has CDR1 LNHNV and CDR2 YYDKDF (reference sequence). V lost 5 bases to trimming and J lost 6 bases, with 17 bases between them. The CDR3 protein is CATSRTRAGSEQYF. CDR3 nucleotide sequence: TGTGCCACCAGCCGTACGAGGGCAGGGTCCGAGCAGTACTTC.

The chain carries TRBV7-9 and TRBJ1-1; D unresolved. V was cut by 4 bases and J by 0 bases, with 18 bases left in between. The CDR3 length is 17 residues. Germline values: CDR1 SEHNR, CDR2 FQNEAQ (reference sequence). The CDR3 DNA follows: TGTGCCAGCAGCTCTAGTATCGACGTGTATATGAACACTGAAGCTTTCTTT. Translation: CASSSSIDVYMNTEAFF.

In this sample, this clonotype turned up a few times. The rearrangement links TRBV27 to TRBJ2-1, with TRBD2 matching over 7 bases. Germline values: CDR1 MNHEY, CDR2 SMNVEV (reference sequence). The CDR3 totals 14 residues. J lost 2 bases, V lost 5 bases, and 3 bases had no gene match. CDR3 sequence reads: CASSQTSPYNEQFF. DNA of the CDR3: TGTGCCAGCAGTCAGACTAGCCCCTACAATGAGCAGTTCTTC.

This clonotype was detected a few times. This chain links TRBV24-1 with TRBJ1-2; D gene ambiguous. The V gene's germline CDR1 is KGHDR and CDR2 SFDVKD. Trimming shortened V by 5 bases and J by 8 bases, and 14 bases separated the two germline ends. CDR3 length: 13 amino acids. DNA of the CDR3: TGTGCCACCAGTGGTGTAGGTTTGACGGGCTACACCTTC. Translation gives CATSGVGLTGYTF.

The gene calls are TRBV27 and TRBJ2-7; a weak D match, TRBD2 (5 bases). The assigned J gene may be wrong: the sequence end matches TRBJ2-1 better. CDR1 and CDR2 (germline): MNHEY, SMNVEV (reference sequence). The CDR3 extends over 13 amino acids. CDR3 nucleotides: TGTGCCAGCAGCATCGGAGGACGGTCTGAGCAGTTCTTC. Translation: CASSIGGRSEQFF.